This passage covers 2 T cell receptor beta chains from one sample sequenced in a study of T-cell memory formation after mild COVID-19. In TCRdb, the 5' RACE reads were re-called with MiXCR into one record per CDR3 protein. This sample yields 170,000 or so distinct CDR3 sequences, of which over 20% are seen a single time; more than 20% belongs to the top ten. The specimen was PBMCs or a T cell subset sorted from them (not recorded which). These TCRs come from an adult woman who had mild COVID-19 (a few samples of this study predate the infection). Cell type and time point are not known.

In its sample, this clonotype was seen a few times. The gene calls are TRBV11-2 and TRBJ2-3; D gene ambiguous. This CDR3 is built from 15 residues. Trimming cost V 3 bases and J 0 bases, with 10 bases left between them. Germline V gene lookup returns CDR1 SGHAT and CDR2 FQNNGV. CDR3 sequence reads: CASSLPWDSTDTQYF. The DNA of the CDR3 is TGTGCCAGCAGCTTGCCTTGGGATAGCACAGATACGCAGTATTTT.

The gene calls are TRBV24-1 and TRBJ2-3; no clear D. CDR1 and CDR2 (germline): KGHDR, SFDVKD. The CDR3 length is 15 residues. V dropped 1 base and J dropped 6 bases, with 13 bases sitting between them. CDR3 amino acids: CATSDFPTHGDTQYF. The CDR3, as DNA: TGTGCCACCAGTGATTTTCCTACACATGGGGATACGCAGTATTTT.